The next 20 T cell receptor beta chains were all read from a single sample in a study of synovial regulatory T cells in juvenile arthritis. The method was immunoSEQ multiplex PCR; TCRdb's version includes in-frame clones alone and lacks a portion of them. Across some 9,700 clones, the top ten clones capture less than 0.45% of the sample. What was sequenced was Treg cells from blood. Subset noted: remaining (HLA-DR-negative) circulating blood Treg cells. The source of these receptors is a donor between 2 and 35 years old with juvenile idiopathic arthritis.

The CDR3 sequence: CASGGTFARGYTF. The chain recombines TRBV30 with TRBJ1-2. This CDR3 comprises 13 residues. No DNA was logged. Germline V CDR1 and CDR2: GTSNPN, SVGIG (reference sequence).

This rearrangement joins TRBV6-1 to TRBJ1-5; the D call of TRBD1 rests on TCRdb alone, since no DNA is present to check it. This CDR3 has 15 amino acids. The DNA is not on file. Germline loops: CDR1 MNHNS, CDR2 SASEGT. The CDR3 loop reads CASSPGQGASQPQHF.

This rearrangement joins TRBV11-2 to TRBJ1-3; the TCRdb D gene call, TRBD1, has no DNA to confirm it. Germline V CDR1 and CDR2: SGHAT, FQNNGV. This CDR3 has 17 residues. No DNA sequence was recorded. The CDR3 sequence: CASSFKSGHRSGNTIYF.

The V gene is TRBV4-2, the J gene TRBJ2-7; TCRdb selects TRBD2, and the lack of DNA leaves this call unchecked. This CDR3 is 17 amino acids long. The DNA is unrecorded. The germline V gene has CDR1 LGHNA and CDR2 YNFKEQ. The CDR3 loop reads CASSQRLKREYSYEQYF.

The gene calls are TRBV20-1 and TRBJ2-7; with no DNA, the TCRdb D assignment of TRBD2 cannot be verified. The CDR3 runs to 11 residues. Only the protein sequence is given. The germline gives CDR1 DFQATT, CDR2 SNEGSKA (reference sequence). The CDR3 is CSARDLLEQYF.

V usage is TRBV18 and J usage is TRBJ2-7; with no DNA, the TCRdb D assignment of TRBD2 cannot be verified. CDR1 KGHSH and CDR2 LQKENI come from the germline V gene. CDR3 length: 17 residues. The DNA is not on file. The CDR3: CASSPPRGARGFYEQYF.

This chain connects TRBV4-1 to TRBJ2-5; no DNA is available, so the TRBD1 call from TCRdb remains unchecked. The CDR3 runs 16 residues. Only the protein is on record. Germline lookup yields CDR1 MGHRA and CDR2 YSYEKL. The CDR3 region is CASSQDGQGARETQYF.

The chain joins TRBV7-2 to TRBJ1-1; TCRdb reports TRBD1, a call that lacks DNA to check it against. The germline V gene has CDR1 SGHTA and CDR2 FQGNSA. CDR3 length equals 15 residues. DNA is not recorded here. The CDR3 loop is CASSAYRVPSTEAFF.

This chain joins TRBV4-1 and TRBJ1-1. This CDR3 comprises 15 residues. No DNA is listed. Germline CDR1 reads MGHRA; CDR2 reads YSYEKL. The CDR3 sequence: CASSQGLHRLTEAFF.

CDR3 region: CASSEGGGQPQHF. The chain joins TRBV6-1 to TRBJ1-5. CDR3 length equals 13 residues. No coding sequence is recorded. Per the germline V gene, CDR1 is MNHNS and CDR2 is SASEGT.

The V call is TRBV5-1, the J call TRBJ2-7. The CDR3 covers 13 residues. The nucleotide record is missing. Germline lookup yields CDR1 SGHRS and CDR2 YFSETQ. CDR3 protein: CASSLAASYEQYF.

The chain employs TRBV6-1 and TRBJ2-7; TCRdb indicates TRBD1, and absent DNA this call remains unverified. Germline V CDR1 and CDR2: MNHNS, SASEGT. The CDR3 is 12 residues long. No DNA is given. This chain's CDR3 is CASRKTGYEQYF.

The chain is built from TRBV7-2 and TRBJ1-6; the TCRdb D gene call, TRBD1, has no DNA to confirm it. The CDR3 has 15 residues. The DNA sequence is not available. Germline V lookup: CDR1 SGHTA, CDR2 FQGNSA. CDR3 residues: CASSFRQSHNSPLHF.

The rearrangement links TRBV10-3 to TRBJ1-1; TCRdb names TRBD1, which stays unverified in the absence of DNA. CDR1 and CDR2 (germline): ENHRY, SYGVKD. The CDR3 is 15 amino acids. DNA is not recorded here. CDR3: CAIRWTGGLNTEAFF.

The chain links TRBV19 to TRBJ1-5; TCRdb names TRBD1, which stays unverified in the absence of DNA. This CDR3 has 15 amino acids. A DNA sequence was not provided. Looked up from germline, CDR1 is LNHDA and CDR2 is SQIVND (reference sequence). This CDR3 is CASSITRTGGQPQHF.

This CDR3 reads CASSAGTGGHTEAFF. The chain is built from TRBV19 and TRBJ1-1; with no DNA, the TCRdb D assignment of TRBD1 cannot be verified. Germline V CDR1 and CDR2: LNHDA, SQIVND (reference sequence). There are 15 residues in the CDR3. Only the protein is available.

V usage is TRBV11-2 and J usage is TRBJ1-5. The CDR3 spans 14 residues. The protein alone is recorded here. Germline CDR1 is SGHAT and CDR2 is FQNNGV. The chain's CDR3 is CASSLVGSDQPQHF.

The genes are TRBV18 and TRBJ2-1; TCRdb calls TRBD2, which cannot be checked without DNA. Germline V gene lookup returns CDR1 KGHSH and CDR2 LQKENI. This CDR3 has 15 amino acids. The record lacks a DNA sequence. The CDR3 sequence: CASSPGTSGYNEQFF.

The chain couples TRBV7-8 to TRBJ2-1; the TCRdb call, TRBD2, lacks DNA for checking. The CDR3 sequence is 17 residues long. No DNA sequence was recorded. Germline lookup yields CDR1 SGHVS and CDR2 FQNEAQ. The CDR3 protein is CASSLGYRLAGYNEQFF.

The V and J genes are TRBV27 and TRBJ2-5; TCRdb's D call, TRBD2, is unchecked because there is no DNA. The CDR3 runs 13 residues. No DNA appears here. CDR1 MNHEY and CDR2 SMNVEV come from the germline V gene (reference sequence). The CDR3: CASSLREGETQYF.